These 24 T cell receptor beta chains were all obtained from the same sample, sequenced in a study of T cells in Graves' hyperthyroidism and ophthalmopathy. Amplification of TCR beta CDR3 regions was performed using RNA transcripts as template. The study used the HTBI primer set for a first-round RT-PCR of the TCR CDR3. TCRdb fed the multiplex PCR reads into MiXCR, producing one record per CDR3 protein. The data hold nearly 250,000 distinct CDR3 sequences, with about a sixth observed a single time. Sequences were obtained from blood. The receptors come from a woman aged 18-29 years with Graves' ophthalmopathy.

V is TRBV28 and J is TRBJ1-2, with a tentative D call TRBD1 (5 bases). This CDR3 comprises 15 residues. V lost 5 bases and J lost 4, with 17 bases in between. The germline gives CDR1 MDHEN, CDR2 SYDVKM. The CDR3 loop reads CASSRRSGASYGYTF. The CDR3 region has the DNA TGTGCCAGCAGTCGTCGTAGCGGGGCCAGCTATGGCTACACCTTC.

This chain links TRBV2 with TRBJ2-7, with TRBD1 matching 7 bases. The length of the CDR3 is 11 residues. Trimming at V came to 8 bases and at J to 7 bases, leaving 5 bases not matched to a gene. CDR1 is SNHLY, CDR2 FYNNEI, per germline. CDR3 loop: CASATGWEQYF. DNA of the CDR3: TGTGCCAGCGCGACAGGGTGGGAGCAGTACTTC.

At least ten counts were recorded for this clonotype. V gene TRBV20-1 combines with J gene TRBJ1-6; 9 positions agree with TRBD1. V gave up 1 base and J gave up 0 bases; unmatched junction bases: 7. The CDR3 is 18 amino acids. CDR1 and CDR2 (germline): DFQATT, SNEGSKA (reference sequence). CDR3 protein: CSARARDRDSSYNSPLHF. DNA for the CDR3: TGCAGTGCTAGAGCCCGGGACAGGGACAGCTCCTATAATTCACCCCTCCACTTT.

This clonotype was seen many times. V gene TRBV2 combines with J gene TRBJ1-3; D unresolved. Trimming shortened V by 3 bases and J by 0 bases, and 3 bases separated the two germline ends. CDR3 size: 13 residues. Germline loops: CDR1 SNHLY, CDR2 FYNNEI. The CDR3 protein is CASSEVSGNTIYF. CDR3 nucleotide sequence: TGTGCCAGCAGTGAGGTCTCTGGAAACACCATATATTTT.

This clonotype was counted many times. The chain employs TRBV7-2 and TRBJ2-1; the match to TRBD2 covers 9 bases. Germline CDR1 is SGHTA and CDR2 is FQGNSA. Germline trimming cut 5 bases from V and 4 bases from J; bases unmatched to any gene: 6. This CDR3 comprises 15 residues. This CDR3 is CASSGELAGYNEQFF. The CDR3 DNA is TGTGCCAGCAGCGGTGAGCTAGCGGGGTACAATGAGCAGTTCTTC.

In this sample, this clonotype turned up many times. This chain links TRBV30 with TRBJ1-5; D gene ambiguous. V was clipped by 2 bases and J by 5 bases, with 10 bases between them. The CDR3 contains 13 residues. From germline, CDR1 is GTSNPN and CDR2 SVGIG (reference sequence). DNA of the CDR3: TGTGCCTGGAGTTCCAGGAATGATCAGCCCCAGCATTTT. It translates to CAWSSRNDQPQHF.

The rearrangement joins TRBV28 to TRBJ2-7; D is possibly TRBD1 or TRBD2 (5 bases each). The CDR3 extends over 14 amino acids. The V gene's germline CDR1 is MDHEN and CDR2 SYDVKM. V lost 3 bases to trimming and J lost 7 bases, with 16 bases between them. The CDR3 DNA reads TGTGCCAGCAGTTTTCCGGGACCCAACTTGGAGCAGTACTTC. Translating gives CASSFPGPNLEQYF.

There are many counts of this clonotype. DNA for the CDR3: TGTGCCAGCAGGGAGTCATCCTCCTACGAGCAGTACTTC. This sequence encodes CASRESSSYEQYF. The V gene is TRBV6-1, the J gene TRBJ2-7; D gene ambiguous. Germline values: CDR1 MNHNS, CDR2 SASEGT. V shed 6 bases and J shed 0 bases, with 9 bases lying between them. This CDR3 comprises 13 residues.

This clonotype was seen at least ten times. This chain joins TRBV18 and TRBJ2-7; D unclear. The CDR3 runs 14 residues. Germline values: CDR1 KGHSH, CDR2 LQKENI. V gave up 0 bases and J gave up 0 bases, with 6 bases separating them. CDR3 sequence reads: CASSPPWDSYEQYF. CDR3 DNA sequence: TGTGCCAGCTCACCACCCTGGGACTCCTACGAGCAGTACTTC.

Ten or more counts support this clonotype. The CDR3 here is CASSQPGSILLNYGYTF. The CDR3 DNA sequence: TGTGCCAGCAGCCAACCGGGTTCTATACTCCTTAACTATGGCTACACCTTC. V and J are TRBV3-2 and TRBJ1-2; TRBD1 is the table's D call, not checked against the DNA. TRBV3-2 is flagged as a pseudogene. CDR3 length: 17 amino acids.

The rearrangement uses TRBV20-1 and TRBJ1-1; D is undetermined. Trimming pared 3 bases from V and 1 base from J, leaving 12 bases between. Germline V gene data show CDR1 as DFQATT and CDR2 as SNEGSKA (reference sequence). The CDR3 length is 14 residues. The chain's CDR3 is CSASRTYENTEAFF. CDR3 bases: TGCAGTGCTAGTAGGACTTATGAGAACACTGAAGCTTTCTTT.

This clonotype was seen many times. The chain is built from TRBV30 and TRBJ2-7; 9 nucleotides line up with TRBD1. This CDR3 has 14 residues. Trimming took 5 bases from V and 7 from J; bases not matched to a gene: 12. The germline V gene has CDR1 GTSNPN and CDR2 SVGIG (reference sequence). The CDR3 here is CAWGQGYGSREQYF. CDR3 nucleotides: TGTGCCTGGGGACAGGGGTACGGGTCGCGAGAGCAGTACTTC.

This clonotype was seen at least ten times. The chain is built from TRBV20-1 and TRBJ1-5, with a possible D match to TRBD1 (5 bases). CDR1 and CDR2 from the germline V gene are DFQATT and SNEGSKA (reference sequence). V lost 0 bases and J lost 4, with 16 bases in between. The CDR3 is 16 residues long. CDR3 amino acids: CSARDSGLTGNQPQHF. CDR3 nucleotide sequence: TGCAGTGCTAGAGATTCTGGGCTTACAGGAAATCAGCCCCAGCATTTT.

This clonotype has a count of ten or more. J is TRBJ2-3 and V is TRBV18; D uncertain. This CDR3 is 13 amino acids long. Germline values: CDR1 KGHSH, CDR2 LQKENI. V was cut by 5 bases and J by 5 bases, with 11 bases left in between. CDR3 residues: CASSVNPGDTQYF. The CDR3 nucleotides are TGTGCCAGCTCAGTTAACCCGGGAGATACGCAGTATTTT.

The V gene is TRBV5-4, the J gene TRBJ1-2, with 7 bases lining up with TRBD1. Germline V gene data show CDR1 as SGHNT and CDR2 as YYREEE (reference sequence). This CDR3 region has 15 residues. V lost 4 bases and J lost 8; bases outside the gene matches: 14. The CDR3 DNA reads as TGTGCCAGCAGCAGAAGGGACAGCCACCCTGCCGGCTACACCTTC. Translating gives CASSRRDSHPAGYTF.

In its sample, this clonotype was seen many times. Germline and junction disagree at one end, which may indicate a read error. The chain employs TRBV7-2 and TRBJ2-2; the D gene is possibly TRBD1 (6 bases). Germline V gene sequence: CDR1 SGHTA, CDR2 FQGNSA. The CDR3 consists of 15 residues. As DNA, the CDR3 is TGTGCCAGCACCTTATGGGACACTAACACCGGGGAGCTGTTTTTT. The encoded protein is CASTLWDTNTGELFF.

This clonotype was recorded at least ten times. The chain employs TRBV11-2 and TRBJ2-7, with TRBD2 identical over 7 bases. Germline V gene data show CDR1 as SGHAT and CDR2 as FQNNGV. There are 18 residues in the CDR3. J gave up 0 bases and V 1 base, and 12 bases lay outside the gene matches. The CDR3 here is CASSLVYRAGSISYEQYF. CDR3 nucleotide sequence: TGTGCCAGCAGCTTAGTGTACCGAGCGGGGTCGATCTCCTACGAGCAGTACTTC.

About this clonotype itself: A much larger clonotype is one base distant, so this may be a read error. The chain employs TRBV5-1 and TRBJ2-3, with D perhaps given as TRBD1 or TRBD2 (5 bases each). Germline V gives CDR1 SGHRS, CDR2 YFSETQ. The CDR3 is 14 residues long. The V gene lost 2 bases and the J gene lost 5 bases, with 12 bases spanning the gap. The CDR3 sequence: CASSFGDGVDTQYF. The CDR3 region has the DNA TGCGCCAGCAGCTTTGGGGACGGGGTAGATACGCAGTATTTT. Looking up the rest from reference TRBV5-1 and TRBJ2-3 gives the full variable domain: KAGVTQTPRYLIKTRGQQVTLSCSPISGHRSVSWYQQTPGQGLQFLFEYFSETQRNKGNFPGRFSGRQFSNSRSEMNVSTLELGDSALYLCASSFGDGVDTQYFGPGTRLTVL.

This clonotype was seen repeatedly, ten times or more. This rearrangement joins TRBV11-3 to TRBJ1-1; D call uncertain. Deletions cut 1 base from V and 0 bases from J, with 18 bases between. Germline V CDR1 and CDR2: SGHNT, YENEEA. This CDR3 contains 18 residues. The CDR3 region has the DNA TGTGCCAGCAGCTTAGGTTTTAGTGTACAGCCCATGAACACTGAAGCTTTCTTT. Translated: CASSLGFSVQPMNTEAFF.

This clonotype was recorded at least ten times. The chain has TRBV11-2 and TRBJ2-3, with TRBD2 matching 10 bases. The germline gives CDR1 SGHAT, CDR2 FQNNGV. There are 17 residues in the CDR3. V lost 1 base to trimming and J lost 4 bases; unmatched junction nucleotides: 8. The DNA for the CDR3 is TGTGCCAGCAGCTTAGTTTCTAGCGGGAGTTTCTCAGATACGCAGTATTTT. Translation: CASSLVSSGSFSDTQYF.

Only a few counts were recorded for this clonotype. This clone may be a read error of a much larger clone one base away. The V call is TRBV5-4, the J call TRBJ2-2; D is unresolved. Trimming took off 5 bases at V and 2 bases at J, with 4 bases between the two ends. Germline CDR1 reads SGHNT; CDR2 reads YYREEE (reference sequence). This CDR3 contains 12 residues. As DNA, the CDR3 is TGTGCCAGCAGACATAACACCGGGGAGCTGTTTTTT. Protein: CASRHNTGELFF.

This clonotype occurred many times. The rearrangement uses TRBV7-9 and TRBJ2-7; 7 nucleotides match TRBD2. V dropped 5 bases and J dropped 1; count of bases not matched to a gene: 8. Germline lookup yields CDR1 SEHNR and CDR2 FQNEAQ (reference sequence). CDR3 length: 15 residues. CDR3 in amino acids: CASSPGLGLSYEQYF. CDR3 DNA: TGTGCCAGCAGCCCCGGACTAGGGCTTTCCTACGAGCAGTACTTC.

This clonotype occurred many times. The rearrangement joins TRBV12-3 or TRBV12-4 to TRBJ2-5, with D perhaps assigned TRBD1 or TRBD2 (5 bases each). This CDR3 spans 16 amino acids. Trimming took off 5 bases at V and 5 bases at J, with 21 bases between the two ends. The CDR3 here is CASSHLGTFGSETQYF. The CDR3 bases are TGTGCCAGCAGTCACCTAGGGACGTTCGGATCGGAGACCCAGTACTTC.

This clonotype has a count of ten or more. V and J are TRBV30 and TRBJ2-5; 8 positions match TRBD1. The CDR3 runs 15 residues. Germline CDR1 is GTSNPN and CDR2 is SVGIG (reference sequence). With 2 bases clipped from V and 3 bases from J, the junction kept 8 bases outside the gene matches. CDR3 region: CAWSKHTGGKETQYF. CDR3 nucleotide sequence: TGTGCCTGGAGTAAACACACAGGGGGGAAAGAGACCCAGTACTTC. Using reference TRBV30 and TRBJ2-5 for the parts outside the CDR3, the full variable domain is SQTIHQWPATLVQPVGSPLSLECTVEGTSNPNLYWYRQAAGRGLQLLFYSVGIGQISSEVPQNLSASRPQDRQFILSSKKLLLSDSGFYLCAWSKHTGGKETQYFGPGTRLLVL.